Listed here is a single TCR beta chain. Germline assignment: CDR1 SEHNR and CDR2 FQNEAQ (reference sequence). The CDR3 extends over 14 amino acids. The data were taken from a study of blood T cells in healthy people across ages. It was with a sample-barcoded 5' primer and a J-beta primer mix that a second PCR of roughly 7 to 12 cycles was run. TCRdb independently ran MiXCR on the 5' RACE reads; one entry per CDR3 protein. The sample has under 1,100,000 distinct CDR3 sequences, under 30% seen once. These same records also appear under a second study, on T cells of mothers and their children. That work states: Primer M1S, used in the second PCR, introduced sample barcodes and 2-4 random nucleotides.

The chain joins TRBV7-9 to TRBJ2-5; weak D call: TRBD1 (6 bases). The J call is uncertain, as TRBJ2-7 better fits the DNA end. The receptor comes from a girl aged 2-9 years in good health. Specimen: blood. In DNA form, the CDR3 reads TGTGCCGGGGCCACGGACAGAAATTCCTACGAGCAGTACTTC. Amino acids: CAGATDRNSYEQYF.